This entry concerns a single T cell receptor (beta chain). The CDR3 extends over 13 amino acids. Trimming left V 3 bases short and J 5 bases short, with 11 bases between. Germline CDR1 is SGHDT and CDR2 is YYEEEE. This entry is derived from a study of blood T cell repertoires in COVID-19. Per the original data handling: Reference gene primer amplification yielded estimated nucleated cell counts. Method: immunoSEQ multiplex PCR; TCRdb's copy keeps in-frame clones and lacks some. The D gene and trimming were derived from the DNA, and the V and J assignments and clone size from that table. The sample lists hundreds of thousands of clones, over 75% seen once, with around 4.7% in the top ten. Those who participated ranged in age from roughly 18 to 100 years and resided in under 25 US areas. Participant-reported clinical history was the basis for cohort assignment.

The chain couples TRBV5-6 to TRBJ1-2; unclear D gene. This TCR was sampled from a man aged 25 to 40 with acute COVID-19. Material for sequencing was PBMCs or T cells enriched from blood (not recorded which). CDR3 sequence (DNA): TGTGCCAGCAGCTCGGGAATCCTTTATGGCTACACCTTC. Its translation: CASSSGILYGYTF. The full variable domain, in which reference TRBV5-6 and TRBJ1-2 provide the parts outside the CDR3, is DAGVTQSPTHLIKTRGQQVTLRCSPKSGHDTVSWYQQALGQGPQFIFQYYEEEERQRGNFPDRFSGHQFPNYSSELNVNALLLGDSALYLCASSSGILYGYTFGSGTRLTVV.